The entry that follows covers one T cell receptor beta chain sequence. The antigen is unknown. Only cases whose brain tissue showed the highest T cell transcript signatures were sequenced. Patients received at least one anti-epileptic drug before surgery. This entry comes from a study of brain T cells in children with intractable seizures. Findings and limits, study-wide: Only CDR3 sequence similarity suggested viral specificity, without known HCMV serostatus. Pre- and post-surgery blood differed in depth, so pre-surgery absences may be undersampling.

Assay: immunoSEQ multiplex PCR; the TCRdb copy retains only in-frame clones and omits some. The sample shows approximately 60,000 clones, 95% to 97% of them seen only once. The CDR3 is 15 residues long. The germline gives CDR1 MGHRA, CDR2 YSYEKL. The V gene end was trimmed by 2 bases and the J gene end by 4 bases; junction bases not matched to a gene: 3. V is TRBV4-1 and J is TRBJ1-5; TRBD1 matches at 9 bases. This TCR was recovered from a boy under two years old with focal cortical dysplasia and intractable seizures. The sample here was peripheral blood, taken at surgery. CDR3 coding DNA: TGCGCCAGCAGCCAACGGGACAGGGAGAATCAGCCCCAGCATTTT. This gives the protein CASSQRDRENQPQHF.